These T cell receptor beta chains were read from a single sample in a study of shared clonotypes between healthy human individuals. Libraries were prepared by immunoSEQ multiplex PCR; TCRdb keeps only in-frame clonotypes and omits some of them. The sample yields millions of clones, roughly 92% seen once. Sequencing input: naive CD4+ T cells sorted from blood. These TCRs come from a young man in good health. The CDR3 runs from the conserved cysteine through the conserved F or W. A D gene is named only where the DNA matches it firmly. Clone size appears in some rows only: once, few, many, or a class for an expanded clone.

v_gene: TRBV5-4; j_gene: TRBJ1-4; d_gene: -; abundance: -; CDR3nt: TGTGCCAGCAGCCCTGAAGGACGGAGACTGTTTTTT; CDR3aa: CASSPEGRRLFF
v_gene: TRBV18; j_gene: TRBJ2-7; d_gene: -; abundance: -; CDR3nt: TGTGCCAGCTCACCCGCGGTAAGCAGGGGCCTGTACGAGCAGTACTTC; CDR3aa: CASSPAVSRGLYEQYF
v_gene: TRBV11-2; j_gene: TRBJ1-1; d_gene: -; abundance: -; CDR3nt: TGTGCCAGCAGCTTGGCGGTGGGAACGAACACTGAAGCTTTCTTT; CDR3aa: CASSLAVGTNTEAFF
v_gene: TRBV6-1; j_gene: TRBJ2-4; d_gene: -; abundance: -; CDR3nt: TGTGCCAGCAGTGGTGGCCATGGCCTATCCAAAAACATTCAGTACTTC; CDR3aa: CASSGGHGLSKNIQYF
v_gene: TRBV4-1; j_gene: TRBJ2-5; d_gene: -; abundance: -; CDR3nt: TGCGCCAGCAGCCAAGAGGGACTTCAAGAGACCCAGTACTTC; CDR3aa: CASSQEGLQETQYF
v_gene: TRBV7-9; j_gene: TRBJ2-2; d_gene: TRBD2; abundance: -; CDR3nt: TGTGCCAGCAGCCCCCGGGAGGGGATATTTACCGGGGAGCTGTTTTTT; CDR3aa: CASSPREGIFTGELFF
v_gene: TRBV28; j_gene: TRBJ1-1; d_gene: -; abundance: -; CDR3nt: TGTGCCAGCAGTTTGGACGGGAACACTGAAGCTTTCTTT; CDR3aa: CASSLDGNTEAFF
v_gene: TRBV7-7; j_gene: TRBJ2-3; d_gene: -; abundance: -; CDR3nt: TGTGCTAGCAGCCCAAGCAGGGGCGGGGGCACAGATACGCAGTATTTT; CDR3aa: CASSPSRGGGTDTQYF
v_gene: TRBV9; j_gene: TRBJ2-2; d_gene: -; abundance: -; CDR3nt: TGTGCCAGCAGCGTAGGACCCTCCGCCCCCGGGGAGCTGTTTTTT; CDR3aa: CASSVGPSAPGELFF
v_gene: TRBV19; j_gene: TRBJ1-5; d_gene: TRBD1; abundance: -; CDR3nt: TGTGCCAGTGATACTCACGGGACAGTCAATCAGCCCCAGCATTTT; CDR3aa: CASDTHGTVNQPQHF
v_gene: TRBV6-4; j_gene: TRBJ2-1; d_gene: TRBD1; abundance: -; CDR3nt: TGTGCCAGCAGTGCCCTACTAGGGGGCGATGAGCAGTTCTTC; CDR3aa: CASSALLGGDEQFF
v_gene: TRBV6-1; j_gene: TRBJ2-7; d_gene: -; abundance: -; CDR3nt: TGTGCCAGCAGTGAATGGACTTTCCCAACTCCTAGCTACGAGCAGTACTTC; CDR3aa: CASSEWTFPTPSYEQYF
v_gene: TRBV7-2; j_gene: TRBJ2-7; d_gene: -; abundance: -; CDR3nt: TGTGCCAGCAGCTTAGGGGCAGGACCCTACGAGCAGTACTTC; CDR3aa: CASSLGAGPYEQYF
v_gene: TRBV5-5; j_gene: TRBJ2-1; d_gene: -; abundance: -; CDR3nt: TGTGCCAGCAGCTTGGAACCGGAGCACTCCTACAATGAGCAGTTCTTC; CDR3aa: CASSLEPEHSYNEQFF
v_gene: TRBV18; j_gene: TRBJ2-1; d_gene: -; abundance: -; CDR3nt: TGTGCCAGCTCACCGGGCTGGAGCTCCTACAATGAGCAGTTCTTC; CDR3aa: CASSPGWSSYNEQFF
v_gene: TRBV2; j_gene: TRBJ1-3; d_gene: -; abundance: -; CDR3nt: TGTGCCAGCAGTGAACTAGTTCGGTCCATAGACTCTGGAAACACCATATATTTT; CDR3aa: CASSELVRSIDSGNTIYF
v_gene: TRBV2; j_gene: TRBJ2-7; d_gene: TRBD1; abundance: -; CDR3nt: TGTGCCAGCAGTGTAGGGGGCCTAGTCGCCGACGAGCAGTACTTC; CDR3aa: CASSVGGLVADEQYF
v_gene: TRBV7-9; j_gene: TRBJ2-1; d_gene: -; abundance: few; CDR3nt: TGTGCCAGCAGCCGTGGTTATGAGCAGTTCTTC; CDR3aa: CASSRGYEQFF
v_gene: TRBV2; j_gene: TRBJ1-6; d_gene: -; abundance: -; CDR3nt: TGTGCCAGCAGTGCGGTGAGGACTGATAATAATTCACCCCTCCACTTT; CDR3aa: CASSAVRTDNNSPLHF
v_gene: TRBV19; j_gene: TRBJ1-1; d_gene: -; abundance: few; CDR3nt: TGTGCCAGTAGTAGAGGGTACACTGAAGCTTTCTTT; CDR3aa: CASSRGYTEAFF
v_gene: TRBV6-1; j_gene: TRBJ2-1; d_gene: -; abundance: -; CDR3nt: TGTGCCAGCAGTTTAAATTGGAATGAGCAGTTCTTC; CDR3aa: CASSLNWNEQFF
v_gene: TRBV11-3; j_gene: TRBJ2-3; d_gene: -; abundance: once; CDR3nt: TGTGCCAGCAGCTCAGGGTTTCCTAGCACAGATACGCAGTATTTT; CDR3aa: CASSSGFPSTDTQYF
v_gene: TRBV7-2; j_gene: TRBJ2-2; d_gene: -; abundance: -; CDR3nt: TGTGCCAGCAGCTTAGGTGCGCCCGGGGAGCTGTTTTTT; CDR3aa: CASSLGAPGELFF
v_gene: TRBV7-2; j_gene: TRBJ1-4; d_gene: TRBD1; abundance: -; CDR3nt: TGTGCCAGCAGCTCCCCGGGGACAGTGAGGGAAAAACTGTTTTTT; CDR3aa: CASSSPGTVREKLFF
v_gene: TRBV25-1; j_gene: TRBJ1-1; d_gene: -; abundance: -; CDR3nt: TGTGCCAGCAGTCCAGGGACGAACACTGAAGCTTTCTTT; CDR3aa: CASSPGTNTEAFF
v_gene: TRBV9; j_gene: TRBJ1-1; d_gene: TRBD1; abundance: -; CDR3nt: TGTGCCAGCAGCGCCGGGACAGGGGTAAGAGCTTTCTTT; CDR3aa: CASSAGTGVRAFF
v_gene: TRBV9; j_gene: TRBJ1-2; d_gene: TRBD1; abundance: -; CDR3nt: TGTGCCAGCAGCGTAGAGGGACAGGGGGCAGGCTACACCTTC; CDR3aa: CASSVEGQGAGYTF
v_gene: TRBV5-4; j_gene: TRBJ2-5; d_gene: -; abundance: -; CDR3nt: TGTGCCAGCAGCACCGGGACAAAGCCCGGGGAGACCCAGTACTTC; CDR3aa: CASSTGTKPGETQYF
v_gene: TRBV28; j_gene: TRBJ2-3; d_gene: -; abundance: once; CDR3nt: TGTGCCAGCAGCCTTCTTTTCCGCCTTCTCCTTACCACAGATACGCAGTATTTT; CDR3aa: CASSLLFRLLLTTDTQYF
v_gene: TRBV10-3; j_gene: TRBJ2-5; d_gene: -; abundance: once; CDR3nt: TGTGCCATCAGTGAGTCGGAGCAGCTACAAGAGACCCAGTACTTC; CDR3aa: CAISESEQLQETQYF
v_gene: TRBV9; j_gene: TRBJ2-3; d_gene: -; abundance: -; CDR3nt: TGTGCCAGCAGCGTTGGTCGGAGCGGGCCCTACATAGATACGCAGTATTTT; CDR3aa: CASSVGRSGPYIDTQYF
v_gene: TRBV18; j_gene: TRBJ2-7; d_gene: -; abundance: -; CDR3nt: TGTGCCAGCTCACTAGGCGGGATAACCTACGAGCAGTACTTC; CDR3aa: CASSLGGITYEQYF
v_gene: TRBV29-1; j_gene: TRBJ1-1; d_gene: -; abundance: few; CDR3nt: TGCAGCGTTGCTCGTGTGGGGGGAATTGACACTGAAGCTTTCTTT; CDR3aa: CSVARVGGIDTEAFF
v_gene: TRBV7-2; j_gene: TRBJ2-7; d_gene: -; abundance: -; CDR3nt: TGTGCCAGCAGCTTAGTTCCGGCCAGGAGTTCATTAGTAGAGCAGTACTTC; CDR3aa: CASSLVPARSSLVEQYF
v_gene: TRBV18; j_gene: TRBJ1-2; d_gene: -; abundance: -; CDR3nt: TGTGCCAGCTCACCACGAGAGGGACTTAACTATGGCTACACCTTC; CDR3aa: CASSPREGLNYGYTF
v_gene: TRBV6-1; j_gene: TRBJ2-3; d_gene: -; abundance: -; CDR3nt: TGTGCCAGCAGTGACCTCGCTGGCGCAGATACGCAGTATTTT; CDR3aa: CASSDLAGADTQYF
v_gene: TRBV5-5; j_gene: TRBJ1-4; d_gene: -; abundance: -; CDR3nt: TGTGCCAGCAGCCTCTGGGGGGCTAATGAAAAACTGTTTTTT; CDR3aa: CASSLWGANEKLFF
v_gene: TRBV6-6; j_gene: TRBJ2-1; d_gene: -; abundance: -; CDR3nt: TGTGCCAGCACGAGGGGGTCCAATGAGCAGTTCTTC; CDR3aa: CASTRGSNEQFF
v_gene: TRBV30; j_gene: TRBJ1-5; d_gene: -; abundance: -; CDR3nt: TGTGCCTGGAGCGGGTCGTTCTTGGATCAGCCCCAGCATTTT; CDR3aa: CAWSGSFLDQPQHF
v_gene: TRBV6-5; j_gene: TRBJ2-5; d_gene: TRBD2; abundance: once; CDR3nt: TGTGCCAGCAGTTCGGTGGTTAGCGGGAGCCCTGACTTC; CDR3aa: CASSSVVSGSPDF
v_gene: TRBV19; j_gene: TRBJ2-7; d_gene: -; abundance: -; CDR3nt: TGTGCCAGTAGTGACACTATCGACGAGCAGTACTTC; CDR3aa: CASSDTIDEQYF
v_gene: TRBV7-9; j_gene: TRBJ1-2; d_gene: -; abundance: -; CDR3nt: TGTGCCAGCAGCTTAGAAGGGTCGCGGGGCTACACCTTC; CDR3aa: CASSLEGSRGYTF
v_gene: TRBV5-1; j_gene: TRBJ2-3; d_gene: TRBD1; abundance: -; CDR3nt: TGCGCCAGCAGTACGGGACAGGCCACAGATACGCAGTATTTT; CDR3aa: CASSTGQATDTQYF
v_gene: TRBV5-1; j_gene: TRBJ1-4; d_gene: -; abundance: -; CDR3nt: TGCGCCAGCAGCAAGGCAGGGGACCCAAATGAAAAACTGTTTTTT; CDR3aa: CASSKAGDPNEKLFF
v_gene: TRBV5-1; j_gene: TRBJ2-5; d_gene: TRBD2; abundance: -; CDR3nt: TGCGCCAGCAGCTTGGGACTAGCGGGAGGGCCGGGGACCCAGTACTTC; CDR3aa: CASSLGLAGGPGTQYF
v_gene: TRBV7-9; j_gene: TRBJ1-2; d_gene: -; abundance: -; CDR3nt: TGTGCCAGCAGCCTCGAAGGGATGGGTGGCTACACCTTC; CDR3aa: CASSLEGMGGYTF
v_gene: TRBV18; j_gene: TRBJ2-2; d_gene: TRBD1; abundance: -; CDR3nt: TGTGCCAGCTCACGGGGACAGGGGACGGACACCGGGGAGCTGTTTTTT; CDR3aa: CASSRGQGTDTGELFF
v_gene: TRBV5-1; j_gene: TRBJ2-5; d_gene: -; abundance: -; CDR3nt: TGCGCCAGCAGCTTGTCGCCGGACCAAGAGACCCAGTACTTC; CDR3aa: CASSLSPDQETQYF
v_gene: TRBV6-5; j_gene: TRBJ2-3; d_gene: -; abundance: few; CDR3nt: TGTGCCAGCAGTTGGCAGAGCACAGATACGCAGTATTTT; CDR3aa: CASSWQSTDTQYF
v_gene: TRBV6-5; j_gene: TRBJ1-1; d_gene: -; abundance: -; CDR3nt: TGTGCCAGCAGTTATTGGGGGCCGGGGAACACTGAAGCTTTCTTT; CDR3aa: CASSYWGPGNTEAFF
v_gene: TRBV7-9; j_gene: TRBJ2-7; d_gene: TRBD2; abundance: -; CDR3nt: TGTGCCAGCAGCTTAGGCGGGGGGGTGTACGAGCAGTACTTC; CDR3aa: CASSLGGGVYEQYF